These 9 T cell receptor beta chains were sequenced from one sample in a study of cytomegalovirus exposure and HLA in healthy donors. TCRdb keeps only in-frame clones here, not all; method: immunoSEQ multiplex PCR. The sample shows more than 130,000 clones, 70% to 90% of them seen only once. The source material was PBMCs. All receptors come from a woman younger than 35 in good health and CMV-seropositive.

J is TRBJ1-4 and V is TRBV25-1, with 9 bases aligning to TRBD1. CDR3 length: 15 residues. After removal of 4 bases from V and 8 bases from J, the junction contained 8 bases not matched to a gene. Germline V gene sequence: CDR1 MGHDK, CDR2 SYGVNS. The CDR3: CASSAMTGGEEKLFF. The CDR3 nucleotides read TGTGCCAGCAGTGCCATGACAGGGGGAGAGGAAAAACTGTTTTTT.

This clone was observed a handful of times. This rearrangement joins TRBV28 to TRBJ2-1; tentatively, D is TRBD2 (6 bases). The CDR3 totals 12 residues. The germline gives CDR1 MDHEN, CDR2 SYDVKM. V gave up 11 bases and J gave up 8 bases, with 16 bases separating them. The CDR3 sequence is CASWSAGHEQFF. The CDR3 DNA is TGTGCCTCCTGGTCGGCGGGGCATGAGCAGTTCTTC.

The chain joins TRBV5-1 to TRBJ1-4; 7 bases are shared with TRBD1. The CDR3 contains 14 residues. Germline lookup yields CDR1 SGHRS and CDR2 YFSETQ. J lost 4 bases, V lost 4 bases, and 4 bases had no gene match. DNA of the CDR3: TGCGCCAGCAGCACGGGACAGAGTAATGAAAAACTGTTTTTT. The encoded protein is CASSTGQSNEKLFF. Complete variable domain (other parts from reference TRBV5-1 and TRBJ1-4): KAGVTQTPRYLIKTRGQQVTLSCSPISGHRSVSWYQQTPGQGLQFLFEYFSETQRNKGNFPGRFSGRQFSNSRSEMNVSTLELGDSALYLCASSTGQSNEKLFFGSGTQLSVL.

The chain combines TRBV4-1 with TRBJ1-1; D uncertain. This CDR3 has 13 amino acids. Trimming took 7 bases from V and 2 from J, leaving 11 bases between them. Germline-derived CDR1 and CDR2 are MGHRA and YSYEKL. The CDR3 DNA follows: TGCGCCAGCAACCAGCCGGGAAACACTGAAGCTTTCTTT. It codes for CASNQPGNTEAFF.

The gene calls are TRBV30 and TRBJ2-1; 15 bases map to TRBD2. Per germline, CDR1 GTSNPN and CDR2 SVGIG (reference sequence). After removal of 4 bases from V and 5 bases from J, the junction contained 12 bases not matched to a gene. This CDR3 has 18 residues. CDR3 loop: CAWTSGLAGGPGNNEQFF. DNA of the CDR3: TGTGCCTGGACCAGTGGACTAGCGGGAGGGCCGGGGAACAATGAGCAGTTCTTC.

This chain joins TRBV7-8 and TRBJ1-5; TRBD1 aligns across 8 bases. The CDR3 totals 19 residues. Germline CDR1 SGHVS, CDR2 FQNEAQ. V gave up 5 bases and J gave up 0 bases; unmatched junction bases: 15. The CDR3 DNA follows: TGTGCCAGCAGCCCCAGGAGGGACAGGATCCTTGTTAGCAATCAGCCCCAGCATTTT. Its translation: CASSPRRDRILVSNQPQHF.

This clone was observed a few times. J is TRBJ1-2 and V is TRBV13, with D possibly matching TRBD1 (5 bases). Trimming took 5 bases from V and 5 from J, leaving 12 bases between them. CDR1 is PRHDT, CDR2 FYEKMQ, per germline (reference sequence). The CDR3 has 13 amino acids. The CDR3 here is CASSRGRTYGYTF. The CDR3 DNA follows: TGTGCCAGCAGCCGCGGACGGACATATGGCTACACCTTC.

The CDR3 nucleotides are TGTGCCAGTCGAAGTGGCTCCACGAGGGATACGCAGTATTTT. Amino acid sequence: CASRSGSTRDTQYF. This sequence joins TRBV2 and TRBJ2-3, with D hard to call. Germline values: CDR1 SNHLY, CDR2 FYNNEI. This CDR3 has 14 residues. Trimming took 9 bases from V and 6 from J, leaving 19 bases between them.

This clone was observed a single time. The chain joins TRBV18 to TRBJ2-2; no reliable D call. Trimming took off 3 bases at V and 8 bases at J, with 16 bases between the two ends. Germline CDR1 KGHSH, CDR2 LQKENI. The CDR3 is 15 residues long. The CDR3 here is CASSPQLAEAGELFF. CDR3 in DNA: TGTGCCAGCTCACCCCAATTAGCCGAAGCGGGGGAGCTGTTTTTT.